These T cell receptor beta chains were read from a single sample in a study of T cell changes during pregnancy in multiple sclerosis. Here immunoSEQ multiplex PCR was the method, and the copy in TCRdb shows in-frame clones only, minus some. The data contain about 110,000 clones, 90% to 95% of them singletons. The material sequenced was peripheral blood, taken in the third trimester of pregnancy. The receptors come from a female donor with multiple sclerosis, enrolled in a pregnancy study. Both conserved end residues are part of each CDR3. D genes are given only for firm matches. Clone size is not always given. Where it is, it says once, few, many or a class for expanded clones.

NA	TRBJ2-1	TRBV6-5	TRBD2	TGTGCCAGCAGTTTACTAGCGGGAGCTCGTAATGAGCAGTTCTTC	CASSLLAGARNEQFF
NA	TRBJ2-7	TRBV11-2	NA	TGTGCCAGCAGCCCCCCCGACATCTACGAGCAGTACTTC	CASSPPDIYEQYF
NA	TRBJ1-3	TRBV30	NA	TGTGCCTCCAGGACTGCTGGAAACACCATATATTTT	CASRTAGNTIYF
NA	TRBJ2-7	TRBV10-3	TRBD1	TGTGCCATCAGTGAGGACAGGGGGTTTGGCGAGCAGTACTTC	CAISEDRGFGEQYF
NA	TRBJ2-3	TRBV6-5	NA	TGTGCCAGCAGTTACCGCGGCGGGGCAAGCACAGATACGCAGTATTTT	CASSYRGGASTDTQYF
NA	TRBJ1-1	TRBV5-6	NA	TGTGCCAGCAGCTATCAGGGGCTCGACACTGAAGCTTTCTTT	CASSYQGLDTEAFF
NA	TRBJ2-5	TRBV15	NA	TGTGCCACCAGCAGAGATGGGTGGGCCGGGGGAGGAGGAGAGACCCAGTACTTC	CATSRDGWAGGGGETQYF
NA	TRBJ2-2	TRBV28	NA	TGTGCCCTCTGGCGGGAAGACACCGGGGAGCTGTTTTTT	CALWREDTGELFF
NA	TRBJ1-1	TRBV7-2	TRBD1	TGTGCCAGCAGCTTCGACAGGGGGTATAACACTGAAGCTTTCTTT	CASSFDRGYNTEAFF
NA	TRBJ2-1	TRBV28	TRBD2	TGTGCCAGCAGTTCCCCGACTAGCGGGAGGGCTCATGAGCAGTTCTTC	CASSSPTSGRAHEQFF
NA	TRBJ2-7	TRBV4-2	TRBD2	TGTGCCAGCAGCGCCTGGACTAGCGGGAGTCTCTACGAGCAGTACTTC	CASSAWTSGSLYEQYF
NA	TRBJ2-4	TRBV6-1	TRBD1	TGTGCCAGCAGTAGAGGATCGACAGGGGGAAACATTCAGTACTTC	CASSRGSTGGNIQYF
once	TRBJ2-5	TRBV6-5	TRBD1	TGTGCCAGCAGTTACACGAACAGGGGGCTTTCGGAGACCCAGTACTTC	CASSYTNRGLSETQYF
NA	TRBJ1-5	TRBV2	TRBD1	TGTGCCAGCAGCCTACAGGGGAACATGCGCAATCAGCCCCAGCATTTT	CASSLQGNMRNQPQHF
NA	TRBJ2-7	TRBV6-5	NA	TGTGCCAGCAGTTTACAGGCAGATAGCTCCTACGAGCAGTACTTC	CASSLQADSSYEQYF